The 15 T cell receptor beta chains given below trace back to one sample, sequenced in a study of Graves' ophthalmopathy and Graves' hyperthyroidism. Amplified TCR beta CDR3 regions were obtained using RNA transcripts as template. First-round RT-PCR with HTBI primers preceded a second-round multiplex PCR. Each CDR3 protein is one row after TCRdb ran MiXCR on the multiplex PCR reads. The repertoire consists of roughly 500,000 distinct CDR3 sequences, with approximately 14% occurring once and the leading ten covering approximately 9.8%. Sequencing used blood. The receptors derive from a woman in her 30s with Graves' ophthalmopathy.

The chain combines TRBV12-3 or TRBV12-4 with TRBJ1-6; D is ambiguous. The CDR3 extends over 14 amino acids. V gave up 5 bases and J gave up 9 bases, with 14 bases separating them. The CDR3 loop is CASSPQVWGSPLHF. The CDR3 DNA follows: TGTGCCAGCAGTCCCCAGGTCTGGGGTTCACCCCTCCACTTT.

V usage is TRBV2 and J usage is TRBJ2-7; 9 nucleotides match TRBD1. Germline V gene data show CDR1 as SNHLY and CDR2 as FYNNEI. Germline trimming cut 4 bases from V and 6 bases from J; bases unmatched to any gene: 4. The CDR3 has 13 residues. Written as DNA, the CDR3 is TGTGCCAGCAGTGGAGGGACAGGGACCGAGCAGTACTTC. Translation: CASSGGTGTEQYF. The complete variable domain, with remaining parts taken from reference TRBV2 and TRBJ2-7, reads EPEVTQTPSHQVTQMGQEVILRCVPISNHLYFYWYRQILGQKVEFLVSFYNNEISEKSEIFDDQFSVERPDGSNFTLKIRSTKLEDSAMYFCASSGGTGTEQYFGPGTRLTVT.

Details on this clonotype: The junction departs from germline at one end; a sequencing error may be responsible. The chain links TRBV6-1 to TRBJ1-6; 7 bases align to TRBD1. The CDR3 is 16 amino acids. Germline V CDR1 and CDR2: MNHNS, SASEGT. CDR3 region: CASSPFSGTENSHLHF. The CDR3 DNA reads as TGTGCCAGCAGTCCATTTTCCGGGACAGAGAATTCACACCTCCACTTT.

This clonotype has a count of ten or more. CDR3 bases: TGTGCCAGCAGTTTGGTTGCGTGGGACTATGGCTACACCTTC. It encodes CASSLVAWDYGYTF. V and J are TRBV27 and TRBJ1-2; the D is unclear. V lost 3 bases, J lost 3 bases, and 11 bases lay in between. There are 14 residues in the CDR3. The germline gives CDR1 MNHEY, CDR2 SMNVEV (reference sequence).

At least ten counts were recorded for this clonotype. V is TRBV19 and J is TRBJ1-2; no clear D gene. The CDR3 loop spans 11 amino acids. Germline CDR1 reads LNHDA; CDR2 reads SQIVND (reference sequence). Trimming shortened V by 7 bases and J by 6 bases, and 9 bases separated the two germline ends. The CDR3 DNA follows: TGTGCCAGTAAGGCTGGTGATGGCTACACCTTC. Translating gives CASKAGDGYTF.

This clonotype was detected ten times or more. CDR3 loop: CASSDGDYGYTF. As DNA, the CDR3 is TGTGCCAGCAGTGACGGGGACTATGGCTACACCTTC. The J gene is TRBJ1-2, the V gene TRBV6-1, with unresolved D. CDR3 size: 12 residues. V gave up 3 bases and J gave up 3 bases, with 5 bases separating them. CDR1 MNHNS and CDR2 SASEGT come from the germline V gene.

This clonotype was detected many times. The V and J genes are TRBV29-1 and TRBJ2-5; 9 bases map to TRBD1. This CDR3 comprises 14 residues. Per germline, CDR1 SQVTM and CDR2 ANQGSEA. The V segment lost 6 bases and the J segment 4 bases; nucleotides outside the gene matches: 9. Written as DNA, the CDR3 is TGCAGCGTGGGACAGGGTGGCACCCTAGAGACCCAGTACTTC. This translates into CSVGQGGTLETQYF.

The chain combines TRBV28 with TRBJ1-2; 10 nucleotides line up with TRBD1. V gave up 2 bases and J gave up 6 bases; unmatched junction bases: 6. Germline CDR1 reads MDHEN; CDR2 reads SYDVKM. The CDR3 extends over 15 amino acids. CDR3 in amino acids: CASSLAGTGENGYTF. The DNA of the CDR3 is TGTGCCAGCAGTTTAGCCGGGACAGGGGAAAATGGCTACACCTTC.

A few counts support this clonotype. The chain recombines TRBV3-1 with TRBJ1-3; D uncertain. Trimming removed 7 bases from V and 3 bases from J, with 10 bases in between. CDR1 is LGHDT and CDR2 is YNNKEL in the germline V gene (reference sequence). This CDR3 is 13 amino acids long. This CDR3 is CASTPADGNTIYF. The DNA for the CDR3 is TGTGCCAGCACCCCGGCGGATGGAAACACCATATATTTT.

In its sample, this clonotype was seen many times. The genes are TRBV5-6 and TRBJ2-7; 11 bases match TRBD2. The length of the CDR3 is 16 residues. Germline loops: CDR1 SGHDT, CDR2 YYEEEE. The V gene end was trimmed by 4 bases and the J gene end by 5 bases; junction bases not matched to a gene: 11. The CDR3 nucleotides read TGTGCCAGCAGCAAGACTAGCGGGGATCCAAACCACGAGCAGTACTTC. Amino acids: CASSKTSGDPNHEQYF.

This clonotype has more than one count but fewer than ten. The V call is TRBV20-1, the J call TRBJ1-1, with D possibly matching TRBD1 (5 bases). Germline V gene data show CDR1 as DFQATT and CDR2 as SNEGSKA (reference sequence). V was shortened by 4 bases and J by 5 bases, with 14 bases between the two germline ends. This CDR3 region has 13 residues. The DNA of the CDR3 is TGCAGTGCTATAAACAGAGGGGAAACTGAAGCTTTCTTT. This gives the protein CSAINRGETEAFF.

This sequence joins TRBV29-1 and TRBJ1-2, with D perhaps TRBD1 (6 bases). Germline CDR1 SQVTM, CDR2 ANQGSEA. The CDR3 runs 12 residues. V lost 6 bases, J lost 4 bases, and 12 bases lay in between. CDR3 amino acids: CSVQGLTYGYTF. CDR3 bases: TGCAGCGTGCAGGGGCTGACCTATGGCTACACCTTC.

This clonotype appeared many times. The rearrangement links TRBV12-3 or TRBV12-4 to TRBJ2-7, with a tentative D call TRBD1 (6 bases). V was pared by 5 bases and J by 3 bases, with 11 bases between. CDR3 size: 13 residues. The CDR3 DNA follows: TGTGCCAGCAGTATCGGGGACATCTACGAGCAGTACTTC. It translates to CASSIGDIYEQYF.

Worth noting for this clonotype: A much larger clone differs from this one at a single base, so this may be a read error. The V gene is TRBV6-1, the J gene TRBJ1-6; D is perhaps TRBD1 (5 bases). The CDR3 spans 15 residues. V was shortened by 2 bases and J by 7 bases, with 12 bases between the two germline ends. Germline V gene data show CDR1 as MNHNS and CDR2 as SASEGT. CDR3 protein: CASSELEGKNSPLHF. In nucleotides, the CDR3 is TGTGCCAGCAGTGAACTGGAGGGGAAGAATTCACCCCTCCACTTT.

This clonotype has a count of ten or more. The chain is built from TRBV6-2 or TRBV6-3 and TRBJ2-7; 11 positions match TRBD2. The CDR3 spans 16 residues. CDR1 and CDR2 (germline): MNHEY, SVGEGT. J was trimmed by 4 bases and V by 0 bases; bases with no gene match: 5. CDR3 protein: CASSYSTLAGGYEQYF. The DNA for the CDR3 is TGTGCCAGCAGTTACTCGACTCTAGCGGGAGGTTACGAGCAGTACTTC.